Each of the 13 T cell receptor beta chains below was sequenced from the same sample in a study of cytomegalovirus exposure and HLA in healthy donors. Assay: immunoSEQ multiplex PCR; the TCRdb copy retains only in-frame clones and omits some. The profile shows fewer than 200,000 clones, roughly 80% of them singletons. The specimen was PBMCs. These receptors came from a woman under 30 in good health and CMV-seropositive.

The CDR3 DNA follows: TGCAGCGCTCTGGACAGGCCTGGAAACACCATATATTTT. Protein sequence: CSALDRPGNTIYF. V gene TRBV29-1 combines with J gene TRBJ1-3; 7 positions agree with TRBD1. The trim removed 7 bases at V and 2 bases at J, leaving 5 bases unmatched. The CDR3 has 13 residues. CDR1 and CDR2 (germline): SQVTM, ANQGSEA.

This chain connects TRBV19 to TRBJ1-5; 7 positions match TRBD1. This CDR3 has 14 amino acids. Per the germline V gene, CDR1 is LNHDA and CDR2 is SQIVND (reference sequence). Trimming removed 5 bases from V and 3 bases from J; junction bases left unmatched: 4. CDR3 loop: CASSAGQFNQPQHF. The CDR3 bases are TGTGCCAGTAGTGCGGGACAGTTCAATCAGCCCCAGCATTTT.

This clone came up once. This chain uses TRBV7-9 with TRBJ1-5; TRBD1 aligns across 8 bases. There are 17 residues in the CDR3. The germline V gene encodes CDR1 SEHNR and CDR2 FQNEAQ (reference sequence). V trimming: 7 bases; J trimming: 7 bases; junction bases outside the gene matches: 18. The CDR3 region is CASTKGVRGRVEQPQHF. DNA for the CDR3: TGTGCCAGCACCAAGGGGGTCAGGGGGCGAGTGGAACAGCCCCAGCATTTT.

J is TRBJ1-5 and V is TRBV7-2, with D maybe TRBD1 (6 bases). This CDR3 comprises 13 residues. The ends were cut back, 5 bases at V and 6 bases at J, with 11 bases in the middle. CDR1 is SGHTA, CDR2 FQGNSA, per germline. Here the CDR3 reads CASSKGGGQPQHF. The CDR3 DNA sequence: TGTGCCAGCAGCAAGGGGGGGGGTCAGCCCCAGCATTTT.

This chain connects TRBV15 to TRBJ1-5; unclear D gene. V shed 8 bases and J shed 3 bases, with 11 bases lying between them. Per the germline V gene, CDR1 is LNHNV and CDR2 is YYDKDF (reference sequence). The CDR3 has 13 residues. CDR3 in DNA: TGTGCCACCGGCCGGGTTATCAATCAGCCCCAGCATTTT. Encoded protein: CATGRVINQPQHF.

V and J are TRBV11-2 and TRBJ1-1; D not resolved. The CDR3 has 14 amino acids. The V end was cut by 5 bases, the J end by 5 bases, with 15 bases between. Germline V lookup: CDR1 SGHAT, CDR2 FQNNGV. DNA for the CDR3: TGTGCCAGCAGCACTCCGAGGGTAGGGACTGAAGCTTTCTTT. Amino acids: CASSTPRVGTEAFF.

In nucleotides, the CDR3 is TGTGCCAGCAGTGCGGCAGACTCTGGAAACACCATATATTTT. This translates into CASSAADSGNTIYF. The chain joins TRBV6-5 to TRBJ1-3; no reliable D call. The germline V and J ends were trimmed by 5 bases and 0 bases, with 8 bases remaining between them. Germline V CDR1 and CDR2: MNHEY, SVGAGI. The CDR3 spans 14 residues.

The chain is built from TRBV7-3 and TRBJ1-3; D gene unclear. The CDR3 is made up of 15 amino acids. The V end was cut by 5 bases, the J end by 0 bases, with 11 bases between. Germline V CDR1 and CDR2: SGHTA, FQGTGA. DNA for the CDR3: TGTGCCAGCAGCGCGGCTCCGAGCTCTGGAAACACCATATATTTT. It translates to CASSAAPSSGNTIYF.

This clone was recorded once. The chain employs TRBV5-1 and TRBJ2-7, with a weak D call TRBD1 (6 bases). This CDR3 contains 20 residues. Between the trimmed V and J ends, which lost 3 bases and 5 bases, there was a span of 33 bases. Germline values: CDR1 SGHRS, CDR2 YFSETQ. The CDR3 DNA follows: TGCGCCAGCAGCTCTAACAGAGGATACAGGGATAAGGGGAATATTGACGAGCAGTACTTC. Translation gives CASSSNRGYRDKGNIDEQYF. The full variable domain, completed using reference TRBV5-1 and TRBJ2-7, is KAGVTQTPRYLIKTRGQQVTLSCSPISGHRSVSWYQQTPGQGLQFLFEYFSETQRNKGNFPGRFSGRQFSNSRSEMNVSTLELGDSALYLCASSSNRGYRDKGNIDEQYFGPGTRLTVT.

This sequence joins TRBV27 and TRBJ2-1, with a possible D match to TRBD2 (6 bases). This CDR3 is 13 amino acids long. The germline V gene encodes CDR1 MNHEY and CDR2 SMNVEV (reference sequence). Trimming removed 2 bases from V and 5 bases from J, with 7 bases in between. This CDR3 is CASSLGRHNEQFF. The CDR3, as DNA: TGTGCCAGCAGTTTAGGGAGGCACAATGAGCAGTTCTTC.

DNA of the CDR3: TGTGCCAGCAGCTTAGTGGGGGGGCCCTCCTACGAGCAGTACTTC. Amino acid sequence: CASSLVGGPSYEQYF. The rearrangement uses TRBV7-2 and TRBJ2-7; TRBD2 is a possible D gene (7 bases). Germline V lookup: CDR1 SGHTA, CDR2 FQGNSA. This CDR3 has 15 residues. V was shortened by 1 base and J by 0 bases, with 10 bases between the two germline ends.

This clone was counted once. The chain combines TRBV5-4 with TRBJ1-4; maybe TRBD1 (6 bases). The CDR3 consists of 16 residues. The V end lost 5 bases, the J end lost 0 bases, and 14 bases lay between the germline ends. Germline V gene sequence: CDR1 SGHNT, CDR2 YYREEE (reference sequence). The DNA for the CDR3 is TGTGCCAGCAGTCAAGGGGGGGCCGCAACTAATGAAAAACTGTTTTTT. The encoded protein is CASSQGGAATNEKLFF.

The gene calls are TRBV27 and TRBJ2-1; 16 bases are a match to TRBD2. The CDR3 loop spans 15 amino acids. Germline trimming cut 10 bases from V and 9 bases from J; bases unmatched to any gene: 9. Germline-derived CDR1 and CDR2 are MNHEY and SMNVEV (reference sequence). CDR3 loop: CATEGLAGGQGEQFF. In nucleotides, the CDR3 is TGTGCCACCGAGGGACTAGCGGGGGGGCAAGGTGAGCAGTTCTTC.